Below, 27 T cell receptor beta chains from the same sample are listed, as sequenced in a study of regulatory T cells in long-lasting Graves disease. Time point reported: newly diagnosed GD, antithyroid drugs for less than 3 months. Generation of the TCR library employed RNA extracted from PBMCs. Arm-PCR with iRepertoire HTBI primers amplified the CDR3 regions for these TCR beta libraries. TCRdb used MiXCR to reprocess the multiplex PCR reads, holding one entry per CDR3 protein. Counted here are roughly 520,000 distinct CDR3 sequences, about 11% occurring once; the ten biggest clones make up roughly 8.2%. These same records also appear under a second study, on T cells in Graves' hyperthyroidism and ophthalmopathy.

Specimen: peripheral blood mononuclear cells (PBMCs), collected at new diagnosis, from a patient treated with antithyroid drugs. Receptor source: a woman aged 25 to 39 with Graves disease.

The table lists this clonotype with many counts. V gene TRBV28 combines with J gene TRBJ2-3; tentative D call: TRBD2 (6 bases). The CDR3 is 13 residues long. In germline, CDR1 is MDHEN, CDR2 SYDVKM. V was shortened by 8 bases and J by 5 bases, with 14 bases between the two germline ends. The CDR3 DNA is TGTGCCAGCGGGCACTTGCGGGAAGATACGCAGTATTTT. Translated: CASGHLREDTQYF.

This clonotype was seen ten or more times. The gene calls are TRBV5-1 and TRBJ2-1; TRBD2 matches at 8 bases. The CDR3 length is 15 residues. Trimming took 3 bases from V and 6 from J; bases not matched to a gene: 8. The germline V gene encodes CDR1 SGHRS and CDR2 YFSETQ. CDR3 DNA: TGCGCCAGCAGCTCACCGGGAGGGGGGATCAATGAGCAGTTCTTC. Protein product: CASSSPGGGINEQFF.

V is TRBV29-1 and J is TRBJ2-7; 9 nucleotides align to TRBD1. The J segment lost 1 base and the V segment lost 6 bases, leaving 4 bases of the junction unmatched. CDR1 is SQVTM and CDR2 is ANQGSEA in the germline V gene. CDR3 length equals 13 residues. In DNA, the CDR3 is TGCAGCGTGTGGGGGACAGGGTCCTACGAGCAGTACTTC. Its translation: CSVWGTGSYEQYF.

This clonotype showed up many times. The chain carries TRBV5-1 and TRBJ2-7; TRBD1 might be the D (5 bases). The V gene lost 6 bases and the J gene lost 2 bases, with 9 bases spanning the gap. Germline lookup yields CDR1 SGHRS and CDR2 YFSETQ. This CDR3 spans 12 amino acids. In nucleotides, the CDR3 is TGCGCCAGCACAGGGTCAACCTACGAGCAGTACTTC. Residues: CASTGSTYEQYF.

Many counts were recorded for this clonotype. J is TRBJ2-1 and V is TRBV4-3; D may match TRBD1 or TRBD2 (5 bases each). The CDR3 runs 13 residues. In germline, CDR1 is LGHNA, CDR2 YSLEER. V lost 4 bases and J 4 bases, leaving 8 bases between the germline ends. The CDR3 reads CASSPGAYNEQFF. The CDR3 bases are TGCGCCAGCAGCCCCGGGGCTTACAATGAGCAGTTCTTC.

This clonotype was observed many times. This rearrangement joins TRBV11-2 to TRBJ2-2; no firm D call. The V gene lost 0 bases and the J gene lost 6 bases, with 11 bases spanning the gap. The CDR3 runs 15 residues. Germline assignment: CDR1 SGHAT and CDR2 FQNNGV. This CDR3 reads CASSLEVVRAGELFF. For the CDR3, the DNA is TGTGCCAGCAGCTTAGAAGTAGTCCGGGCCGGGGAGCTGTTTTTT. Variable domain in full (rest from reference TRBV11-2 and TRBJ2-2): EAGVAQSPRYKIIEKRQSVAFWCNPISGHATLYWYQQILGQGPKLLIQFQNNGVVDDSQLPKDRFSAERLKGVDSTLKIQPAKLEDSAVYLCASSLEVVRAGELFFGEGSRLTVL.

This clonotype was seen repeatedly, ten times or more. This chain joins TRBV30 and TRBJ2-3; D is unclear. Trimming cost V 8 bases and J 2 bases, with 14 bases left between them. CDR1 is GTSNPN, CDR2 SVGIG, per germline (reference sequence). CDR3 length: 13 residues. The CDR3 is CASDPGNTDTQYF. The CDR3 coding sequence is TGTGCCAGCGACCCGGGTAACACAGATACGCAGTATTTT.

This clonotype was detected ten times or more. The chain carries TRBV2 and TRBJ1-6; D is unclear. CDR1 is SNHLY, CDR2 FYNNEI, per germline. Trimming cost V 10 bases and J 10 bases, with 14 bases left between them. This CDR3 has 12 amino acids. DNA for the CDR3: TGTGCCACCAGACCTATTGACTCACCCCTCCACTTT. It translates to CATRPIDSPLHF. The full variable domain, with the rest looked up from reference TRBV2 and TRBJ1-6, is EPEVTQTPSHQVTQMGQEVILRCVPISNHLYFYWYRQILGQKVEFLVSFYNNEISEKSEIFDDQFSVERPDGSNFTLKIRSTKLEDSAMYFCATRPIDSPLHFGNGTRLTVT.

The rearrangement links TRBV6-5 to TRBJ1-2, with D uncertain. Trimming pared 0 bases from V and 7 bases from J, leaving 15 bases between. Germline values: CDR1 MNHEY, CDR2 SVGAGI. The CDR3 consists of 15 residues. CDR3 protein: CASSYSSARRAGYTF. CDR3 coding DNA: TGTGCCAGCAGTTACTCGTCAGCAAGAAGGGCTGGCTACACCTTC.

The rearrangement links TRBV20-1 to TRBJ1-5; D is unclear. Germline V CDR1 and CDR2: DFQATT, SNEGSKA (reference sequence). V was pared by 3 bases and J by 5 bases, with 11 bases between. The CDR3 consists of 13 residues. CDR3 region: CSARWQQDQPQHF. The CDR3 coding sequence is TGCAGTGCTAGGTGGCAGCAAGATCAGCCCCAGCATTTT.

Turning to this clonotype: A far larger clone is a single base away, which makes a read error likely. The V call is TRBV6-2 or TRBV6-3, the J call TRBJ2-4; D perhaps matches TRBD1 (6 bases). Germline CDR1 is MNHEY and CDR2 is SVGEGT. The length of the CDR3 is 14 residues. V gave up 6 bases and J gave up 13 bases, with 22 bases separating them. This chain's CDR3 is CASRYSRSGDEQYF. The CDR3 DNA reads TGTGCCAGCAGATATTCGAGGTCAGGGGATGAGCAGTACTTC.

This clonotype was counted at least ten times. V gene TRBV5-5 combines with J gene TRBJ2-2; 12 nucleotides align to TRBD2. The CDR3 is 16 amino acids. The germline V gene encodes CDR1 SGHKS and CDR2 YYEKEE (reference sequence). The J segment lost 2 bases and the V segment lost 3 bases, leaving 2 bases of the junction unmatched. CDR3 in amino acids: CASSSGLAGNTGELFF. CDR3 bases: TGTGCCAGCAGCTCCGGACTAGCGGGAAACACCGGGGAGCTGTTTTTT.

This rearrangement joins TRBV6-1 to TRBJ2-3, with D maybe TRBD2 (5 bases). Germline values: CDR1 MNHNS, CDR2 SASEGT. Trimming shortened V by 6 bases and J by 6 bases, and 16 bases separated the two germline ends. This CDR3 is 14 amino acids long. CDR3 in amino acids: CASSPSWERDTQYF. The CDR3 bases are TGTGCCAGCAGCCCTTCGTGGGAGAGGGATACGCAGTATTTT.

There are many counts of this clonotype. The chain is built from TRBV2 and TRBJ2-7; D gene ambiguous. The V gene's germline CDR1 is SNHLY and CDR2 FYNNEI. This CDR3 comprises 12 residues. Trimming removed 6 bases at V and 0 bases at J, with 6 bases between. The DNA for the CDR3 is TGTGCCAGCAGCAAGAACTCCTACGAGCAGTACTTC. As protein: CASSKNSYEQYF.

This clonotype was detected a few times. This may be a read error: a much more frequent sequence differs by one nucleotide. The chain is built from TRBV2 and TRBJ2-7; 8 bases align to TRBD2. The V and J ends lost 2 bases and 2 bases, in that order; junction bases with no gene match: 5. CDR1 SNHLY and CDR2 FYNNEI come from the germline V gene. The CDR3 consists of 15 residues. The CDR3 DNA reads as TGTGCCAGCAGTGAATCGGGTAGCGGGACCTACGAGCAGTACTTC. The encoded protein is CASSESGSGTYEQYF. Full variable domain (outside the CDR3, taken from reference TRBV2 and TRBJ2-7): EPEVTQTPSHQVTQMGQEVILRCVPISNHLYFYWYRQILGQKVEFLVSFYNNEISEKSEIFDDQFSVERPDGSNFTLKIRSTKLEDSAMYFCASSESGSGTYEQYFGPGTRLTVT.

The sample holds many counts of this clonotype. This rearrangement joins TRBV27 to TRBJ2-7; no clear D. The CDR3 covers 14 residues. Germline CDR1 MNHEY, CDR2 SMNVEV (reference sequence). Trimming took 5 bases from V and 2 from J, leaving 13 bases between them. CDR3 coding DNA: TGTGCCAGCAGTACCTCGACTGGTCCCTACGAGCAGTACTTC. Protein product: CASSTSTGPYEQYF.

The chain links TRBV28 to TRBJ1-5; possibly TRBD1 for D (6 bases). From germline, CDR1 is MDHEN and CDR2 SYDVKM. The CDR3 sequence is 14 residues long. Trimming cost V 7 bases and J 6 bases, with 16 bases left between them. The CDR3 loop is CASTLTGKGQPQHF. The CDR3 DNA follows: TGTGCCAGCACCCTAACAGGGAAGGGTCAGCCCCAGCATTTT.

This clonotype was seen repeatedly, ten times or more. The genes are TRBV7-9 and TRBJ2-7; D gene ambiguous. V was shortened by 2 bases and J by 2 bases, with 7 bases between the two germline ends. Germline assignment: CDR1 SEHNR and CDR2 FQNEAQ (reference sequence). This CDR3 is 13 amino acids long. The CDR3 DNA reads TGTGCCAGCAGCTTACCAGCCGCCTACGAGCAGTACTTC. Translation gives CASSLPAAYEQYF.

The chain has TRBV7-9 and TRBJ2-7, with D hard to call. The CDR3 is 13 amino acids. V was pared by 10 bases and J by 6 bases, with 19 bases between. Germline CDR1 is SEHNR and CDR2 is FQNEAQ (reference sequence). CDR3 region: CATAQVQVGEQYF. The CDR3 DNA reads as TGTGCCACCGCGCAGGTCCAGGTCGGCGAGCAGTACTTC.

This clonotype was observed at least ten times. This rearrangement joins TRBV27 to TRBJ1-6; a possible D gene is TRBD1 (5 bases). CDR3 length equals 18 residues. Germline V gives CDR1 MNHEY, CDR2 SMNVEV (reference sequence). The V and J ends lost 4 bases and 6 bases respectively, with 22 bases between them. The CDR3: CASSSGPPGPHVNSPLHF. The CDR3 bases are TGTGCCAGCAGTTCGGGCCCCCCGGGACCCCACGTTAATTCACCCCTCCACTTT.

The table lists this clonotype with many counts. The CDR3: CATWTSGRSDYEQYF. The CDR3 coding sequence is TGTGCCACCTGGACTAGCGGGAGAAGTGACTACGAGCAGTACTTC. This chain joins TRBV6-1 and TRBJ2-7; TRBD2 aligns across 13 bases. The CDR3 has 15 amino acids. Trimming at V came to 10 bases and at J to 3 bases, leaving 9 bases not matched to a gene. Germline lookup yields CDR1 MNHNS and CDR2 SASEGT.

This clonotype was seen at least ten times. The chain is built from TRBV20-1 and TRBJ2-1; no clear D gene. The length of the CDR3 is 14 residues. V lost 3 bases to trimming and J lost 7 bases, with 16 bases between them. Germline V lookup: CDR1 DFQATT, CDR2 SNEGSKA (reference sequence). Written as DNA, the CDR3 is TGCAGTGCTAGTAAAGTTGGTCCAAGGAATGAGCAGTTCTTC. It yields the protein CSASKVGPRNEQFF.

The chain uses TRBV7-9 and TRBJ1-1; D remains unclear. V dropped 5 bases and J dropped 0 bases, with 10 bases sitting between them. This CDR3 comprises 14 residues. Germline V gene sequence: CDR1 SEHNR, CDR2 FQNEAQ (reference sequence). The CDR3 is CASSETEMNTEAFF. In DNA form, the CDR3 reads TGTGCCAGCAGCGAAACAGAAATGAACACTGAAGCTTTCTTT.

V is TRBV19 and J is TRBJ2-5; D is unclear. This CDR3 spans 14 amino acids. The V gene's germline CDR1 is LNHDA and CDR2 SQIVND (reference sequence). Trimming removed 7 bases at V and 2 bases at J, with 14 bases between. CDR3 residues: CASNAPGEQETQYF. CDR3 sequence (DNA): TGTGCCAGTAACGCTCCAGGAGAACAAGAGACCCAGTACTTC.

Ten or more counts support this clonotype. The chain has TRBV7-9 and TRBJ2-5; the D gene could be TRBD1 or TRBD2 (5 bases each). Looked up from germline, CDR1 is SEHNR and CDR2 is FQNEAQ (reference sequence). V was trimmed by 6 bases and J by 3 bases, leaving 17 bases between them. The CDR3 is made up of 15 amino acids. For the CDR3, the DNA is TGTGCCAGCAGTCGACGGGACGCACCAAAAGAGACCCAGTACTTC. This sequence encodes CASSRRDAPKETQYF.

This chain joins TRBV6-2 or TRBV6-3 and TRBJ2-4, with 9 bases that match TRBD1. V shed 6 bases, J shed 8 bases, and the junction held 23 bases outside the gene matches. CDR3 size: 19 residues. CDR1 MNHEY and CDR2 SVGEGT come from the germline V gene. The CDR3 is CASSLAPDRGKVWRYIQYF. CDR3 bases: TGTGCCAGCAGCCTCGCACCGGACAGGGGCAAAGTATGGAGGTACATTCAGTACTTC.

This chain links TRBV4-1 with TRBJ2-1, with no clear D. The CDR3 totals 14 residues. Germline CDR1 MGHRA, CDR2 YSYEKL. V lost 6 bases to trimming and J lost 3 bases, with 12 bases between them. The DNA of the CDR3 is TGCGCCAGCAGACGGCTAGGCAGCTACAATGAGCAGTTCTTC. Protein: CASRRLGSYNEQFF.